These T cell receptor beta chains were read from a single sample in a study of beta chain features in type 1 diabetes. The table came from immunoSEQ multiplex PCR; TCRdb's copy has only in-frame clones and leaves some out. The table includes about 320,000 clones, about 15% detected once. The sample was central memory CD4+ T cells from blood. Source of these receptors: a man aged 25 to 45 in good health. The CDR3 runs from the conserved cysteine through the conserved F or W. D genes are given only for firm matches. Not all rows give a size; the values are once, few, many and, for expanded clones, a class.

TRBJ1-2 TRBV18 - 14 few CASSPVKSNYGYTF TGTGCCAGCTCACCGGTGAAGTCTAACTATGGCTACACCTTC
TRBJ1-2 TRBV21-1 - 11 few CASSSGSGYTF TGTGCCAGCAGCTCAGGTTCTGGCTACACCTTC
TRBJ1-5 TRBV7-8 - 15 - CASSPSGVPNQPQHF TGTGCCAGCAGCCCAAGTGGCGTACCCAATCAGCCCCAGCATTTT
TRBJ1-6 TRBV6-5 - 14 - CASSLTGLNSPLHF TGTGCCAGCAGTCTAACCGGACTCAATTCACCCCTCCACTTT
TRBJ1-1 TRBV7-2 TRBD1 16 - CASSPGQGDWSTEAFF TGTGCCAGCAGCCCGGGACAGGGGGATTGGAGTACTGAAGCTTTCTTT
TRBJ1-5 TRBV4-1 - 16 - CASSQEGGNSNQPQHF TGCGCCAGCAGCCAAGAGGGAGGGAATAGCAATCAGCCCCAGCATTTT
TRBJ1-1 TRBV30 - 11 - CAWRSGTEAFF TGTGCCTGGAGGTCAGGGACTGAAGCTTTCTTT
TRBJ1-2 TRBV7-2 TRBD1 14 few CASSLVKGADGYTF TGTGCCAGCAGCCTGGTGAAGGGGGCGGATGGCTACACCTTC
TRBJ2-1 TRBV6-4 - 14 - CASSRNGGYDEQFF TGTGCCAGCAGTCGAAACGGAGGGTACGATGAGCAGTTCTTC
TRBJ2-7 TRBV4-3 - 13 few CASSHNSGYEQYF TGCGCCAGCAGCCACAATAGCGGATACGAGCAGTACTTC
TRBJ1-1 TRBV9 - 14 - CASSVNPGRSEAFF TGTGCCAGCAGCGTTAACCCGGGGAGGTCTGAAGCTTTCTTT
TRBJ2-5 TRBV19 - 13 few CASRPSEKETQYF TGTGCCAGTAGGCCTAGCGAGAAAGAGACCCAGTACTTC
TRBJ2-6 TRBV2 TRBD2 15 once CASSGTSGGANVLTF TGTGCCAGCAGCGGGACTAGCGGGGGGGCCAACGTCCTGACTTTC
TRBJ1-4 TRBV4-3 - 14 few CASSLGQGIEKLFF TGCGCCAGCAGCCTTGGGCAGGGGATAGAAAAACTGTTTTTT
TRBJ2-7 TRBV27 - 14 - CASRRQVTSYEQYF TGTGCCAGCAGGAGACAGGTTACCTCCTACGAGCAGTACTTC
TRBJ2-1 TRBV6-1 - 14 few CASSSQGPPNEQFF TGTGCCAGCAGTTCTCAGGGTCCCCCCAATGAGCAGTTCTTC
TRBJ2-5 TRBV18 - 11 many CASSPEETQYF TGTGCCAGCTCACCGGAGGAGACCCAGTACTTC
TRBJ2-2 TRBV14 - 13 - CASSQVQDGELFF TGTGCCAGCAGCCAAGTGCAGGACGGGGAGCTGTTTTTT
TRBJ2-7 TRBV7-2 - 14 - CASSLDQGPYEQYF TGTGCCAGCAGCTTAGACCAGGGACCCTACGAGCAGTACTTC
TRBJ2-3 TRBV20-1 - 10 - CSAMTDTQYF TGCAGTGCTATGACAGATACGCAGTATTTT
TRBJ2-1 TRBV4-1 - 15 few CASSQGPGAYNEQFF TGCGCCAGCAGCCAAGGTCCAGGGGCCTACAATGAGCAGTTCTTC
TRBJ1-3 TRBV5-6 TRBD1 15 once CASSRAGQVGNTIYF TGTGCCAGCAGCCGGGCTGGACAGGTCGGAAACACCATATATTTT
TRBJ1-2 TRBV11-2 TRBD1 16 - CASSLVGQGDRFGYTF TGTGCCAGCAGCTTAGTGGGACAGGGGGATAGGTTTGGCTACACCTTC
TRBJ2-1 TRBV5-1 - 16 few CASSLQGQHSGNEQFF TGCGCCAGCAGCTTGCAGGGACAACACTCGGGGAATGAGCAGTTCTTC
TRBJ2-2 TRBV9 - 14 - CASTPTPNTGELFF TGTGCCAGCACCCCGACACCGAACACCGGGGAGCTGTTTTTT
TRBJ2-1 TRBV7-2 TRBD1 13 many CASSLGTGGKQFF TGTGCCAGCAGCCTAGGGACAGGGGGCAAGCAGTTCTTC